This TCR beta chain appears in the sequencing data of a study of blood T cell repertoires in COVID-19. Under the authors' procedure: Researchers report that nucleated cell counts were estimated from reference gene primer amplification. Generated by immunoSEQ multiplex PCR, the TCRdb table keeps only in-frame clones and is missing some. V and J calls and clone size follow that table, whereas D and trimming were derived from the DNA. The repertoire holds under 80,000 clones, with 70% to 90% as singletons. J was trimmed by 8 bases and V by 5 bases; bases with no gene match: 10. CDR1 is SGHRS, CDR2 YFSETQ, per germline. CDR3 length: 14 residues.

The sequence came from a human donor in a cohort sampled during active COVID-19. The rearrangement joins TRBV5-1 to TRBJ1-2, with 9 nucleotides matching TRBD1. The sample taken for sequencing was peripheral blood. The DNA for the CDR3 is TGCGCCAGCAGATCGGGACAGGGACCTTGGGGCTACACCTTC. It is translated as CASRSGQGPWGYTF.